A single sample is the source of the 30 T cell receptor beta chains below, sequenced in a study of T cell clonality in common variable immunodeficiency. Measured with immunoSEQ multiplex PCR; TCRdb has only the in-frame clones, and not every one. The sample was found to contain about 39,000 clones, and every one recurs. The sequencing input was peripheral blood mononuclear cells. The receptors stem from a person aged 18 to 70 in good health.

This clone occurred many times. The observed sequence ends 3 residues before the CDR3 terminus, with the missing tail filled in from the germline J gene. The chain links TRBV12-3 or TRBV12-4 to TRBJ1-2, with D possibly TRBD1 on 6 matching bases. This CDR3 comprises 13 residues. CDR3 DNA, as far as it was read: TGTGCCAGCAGTTTCCGGGGGGCGGGCGGC. Translated: CASSFRGAGG. The entire CDR3 protein reads CASSFRGAGGYTF.

This clone was counted ten times or more. The read ends 3 residues shy of where the CDR3 ends; the end is completed using the germline J gene. The chain uses TRBV5-1 and TRBJ2-7; 10 bases are shared with TRBD2. The V and J ends lost 4 bases and 0 bases, in that order; junction bases with no gene match: 7. The CDR3 extends over 16 amino acids. Per the germline V gene, CDR1 is SGHRS and CDR2 is YFSETQ. The sequenced CDR3 bases are TGCGCCAGCAGCACGGGCCGGACTAGCGGCTCCTACGAG. It yields the protein CASSTGRTSGSYE. The whole CDR3 reads CASSTGRTSGSYEQYF. Full variable domain (rest looked up from reference TRBV5-1 and TRBJ2-7): KAGVTQTPRYLIKTRGQQVTLSCSPISGHRSVSWYQQTPGQGLQFLFEYFSETQRNKGNFPGRFSGRQFSNSRSEMNVSTLELGDSALYLCASSTGRTSGSYEQYFGPGTRLTVT.

This clone was observed many times. The observed sequence ends 3 residues before the CDR3 terminus, with the missing tail filled in from the germline J gene. The V gene is TRBV2, the J gene TRBJ2-3; D not certain. The V end was cut by 1 base, the J end by 2 bases, with 19 bases between. The germline gives CDR1 SNHLY, CDR2 FYNNEI. This CDR3 region has 18 residues. CDR3 sequence reads: CASSEESVSRSITDTQYF. CDR3 bases read: TGTGCCAGCAGTGAAGAAAGCGTCAGCCGCTCGATCACAGATACG.

This clone was picked up many times. The sequenced fragment ends 3 residues before the CDR3 boundary, so the rest is inferred from the germline J gene. This rearrangement joins TRBV7-2 to TRBJ1-2; 8 bases match TRBD1. This CDR3 is 15 amino acids long. The germline V gene has CDR1 SGHTA and CDR2 FQGNSA. The junction had 4 bases not matched to a gene; V was cut back by 4 bases and J by 0 bases. The CDR3 loop reads CASSSGQGTNYGYTF. The CDR3 DNA, read in part, is TGTGCCAGCAGCTCCGGACAGGGTACTAACTATGGC.

In its sample, this clone was seen many times. Partial CDR3 DNA: TGCGCCAGCAGCTTTGGACAGGGTATTATCTACGAG. Translated: CASSFGQGIIYE. The whole CDR3 sequence is CASSFGQGIIYEQYF. This chain links TRBV5-1 with TRBJ2-7; 8 bases agree with TRBD1. From the germline J gene comes the end of the CDR3, since the read stops 3 residues before it. J was trimmed by 3 bases and V by 2 bases; bases with no gene match: 7. The CDR3 runs 15 residues. Germline-derived CDR1 and CDR2 are SGHRS and YFSETQ.

The sample holds many counts of this clone. Read data end 3 residues before the CDR3 end; the end is taken from the germline J gene. This chain links TRBV9 with TRBJ2-5; 9 nucleotides line up with TRBD2. The CDR3 totals 16 residues. V lost 0 bases to trimming and J lost 0 bases; unmatched junction nucleotides: 3. Germline V gene data show CDR1 as SGDLS and CDR2 as YYNGEE. The CDR3 loop is CASSVALAGNQETQYF. The CDR3 bases that were read are TGTGCCAGCAGCGTAGCCCTAGCGGGAAACCAAGAGACC.

This clone was detected ten times or more. Read sequence stops 3 residues before the CDR3 end, and the germline J gene provides the missing end. The chain links TRBV29-1 to TRBJ2-2; TRBD1 agrees at 7 bases. Germline V gene lookup returns CDR1 SQVTM and CDR2 ANQGSEA. This CDR3 has 16 amino acids. The V gene end was trimmed by 8 bases and the J gene end by 0 bases; junction bases not matched to a gene: 12. The CDR3 protein is CSFKADRAANTGELFF. The CDR3 DNA, read in part, is TGCAGCTTCAAAGCCGACAGGGCGGCGAACACCGGGGAG.

This clone appeared a few times. The missing CDR3 end, 3 residues past where the read stops, is filled in from the germline J gene. The chain carries TRBV19 and TRBJ2-7, with a possible D match to TRBD2 (6 bases). Germline V gene sequence: CDR1 LNHDA, CDR2 SQIVND (reference sequence). V lost 2 bases and J 5 bases, leaving 16 bases between the germline ends. This CDR3 spans 15 amino acids. CDR3 residues: CASSINRQGGNEQYF. The sequenced part of the CDR3 DNA is TGTGCCAGTAGTATAAATCGGCAGGGAGGCAACGAG.

This clone has at least ten counts. The CDR3 end falls 3 residues outside the read, so it is completed with the germline J gene. The chain recombines TRBV30 with TRBJ1-1; D might be TRBD1 (6 bases). The length of the CDR3 is 16 residues. Germline CDR1 is GTSNPN and CDR2 is SVGIG (reference sequence). Trimming removed 2 bases at V and 0 bases at J, with 16 bases between. The part of the CDR3 DNA that was read is TGTGCCTGGAGTTCACCCCGTAGGGGGTTGAACACTGAA. Translation: CAWSSPRRGLNTE. The entire CDR3 protein reads CAWSSPRRGLNTEAFF.

This clone was found many times. The read is 3 residues too short to cover the CDR3 end, so that end is filled in from the germline J gene. The chain recombines TRBV29-1 with TRBJ2-7, with D possibly TRBD2 on 6 matching bases. CDR3 length: 13 residues. Trimming pared 1 base from V and 3 bases from J, leaving 10 bases between. CDR1 and CDR2 (germline): SQVTM, ANQGSEA. The CDR3 protein is CSVEGGVSYEQYF. CDR3 DNA, as far as it was read: TGCAGCGTTGAAGGGGGGGTCAGCTACGAG.

This clone was seen repeatedly, ten times or more. Sequencing ends 3 residues short of the CDR3 end; the germline J gene provides the rest. The rearrangement joins TRBV20-1 to TRBJ1-1, with unresolved D. The CDR3 has 12 amino acids. Germline V gives CDR1 DFQATT, CDR2 SNEGSKA (reference sequence). The DNA read from the CDR3 is TGCAGGGTGCCCCGAGGTGGCACTGAA. It is translated as CRVPRGGTE. The complete CDR3 reads CRVPRGGTEAFF.

This clone showed up many times. A junction boundary mismatches the germline segment, possibly from a read error. The read comes to an end 3 residues before the CDR3 does, leaving the germline J gene to fill in the end. The chain recombines TRBV7-7 with TRBJ2-1; 10 bases align to TRBD1. Germline CDR1 SSHAT, CDR2 FNYEAQ (reference sequence). This CDR3 contains 14 residues. The sequenced CDR3 bases are TGTGCTAGCAGCGCCGGGACAGGGGTAGATGAG. This gives the protein CASSAGTGVDE. The CDR3, in full, reads CASSAGTGVDEQFF.

This clone has at least ten counts. The missing CDR3 end, 3 residues past where the read stops, is filled in from the germline J gene. The rearrangement joins TRBV20-1 to TRBJ2-3; 12 bases match TRBD2. This CDR3 contains 16 residues. Germline V gives CDR1 DFQATT, CDR2 SNEGSKA (reference sequence). The trim removed 3 bases at V and 5 bases at J, leaving 9 bases unmatched. The sequenced CDR3 bases are TGCAGTGCTAGCGTCCTAGCGGGAGGGCCGGAAGATACG. Amino acid sequence: CSASVLAGGPEDT. The complete CDR3 sequence is CSASVLAGGPEDTQYF.

This clone was counted ten times or more. CDR3 residues: CASSYWGLASSNEQFF. The sequenced part of the CDR3 DNA is TGTGCCAGCAGTTACTGGGGACTAGCCTCTTCCAATGAG. This chain uses TRBV6-2 or TRBV6-3 with TRBJ2-1; 9 positions agree with TRBD2. The CDR3 goes on 3 residues after the read ends, and that part is filled in from the germline J gene. Losses at the gene ends were 1 base for V and 6 bases for J; bases not matched to a gene: 7. CDR3 length equals 16 residues. Germline loops: CDR1 MNHEY, CDR2 SVGEGT.

At least ten counts were recorded for this clone. Read coverage stops 3 residues before the CDR3 terminus; the germline J gene supplies the remainder. The chain recombines TRBV5-6 with TRBJ2-2; 8 bases are a match to TRBD2. Per germline, CDR1 SGHDT and CDR2 YYEEEE. Trimming at V came to 4 bases and at J to 6 bases, leaving 5 bases not matched to a gene. This CDR3 comprises 14 residues. CDR3: CASSPGLASGELFF. Incomplete CDR3 DNA: TGTGCCAGCAGCCCCGGACTAGCCTCCGGGGAG.

Many counts were recorded for this clone. The CDR3 end lies 3 residues beyond the end of the read and is filled in from the germline J gene. This chain connects TRBV4-2 to TRBJ1-6; D is unresolved. The length of the CDR3 is 15 residues. CDR1 and CDR2 (germline): LGHNA, YNFKEQ. The germline V and J ends were trimmed by 4 bases and 10 bases, with 17 bases remaining between them. The CDR3 protein is CASSPPPGSGSPLHF. CDR3 DNA (partial): TGTGCCAGCAGCCCCCCTCCCGGGTCGGGGTCACCC.

This clone was detected ten times or more. The CDR3 extends 3 residues past the end of the read, so its final part is completed from the germline J gene. This chain links TRBV20-1 with TRBJ1-1; tentative D call: TRBD1 (5 bases). CDR1 is DFQATT and CDR2 is SNEGSKA in the germline V gene (reference sequence). The CDR3 spans 15 residues. V lost 0 bases and J 5 bases, leaving 16 bases between the germline ends. CDR3 DNA (partial): TGCAGTGCTAGAGAGTGGGGCGGTGGTTTGACTGAA. Residues: CSAREWGGGLTE. The full CDR3 reads CSAREWGGGLTEAFF.

This clone was seen a handful of times. The CDR3 end is not reached by the read, which stops 3 residues before it; the germline J gene fills it in. The chain carries TRBV20-1 and TRBJ1-5, with 7 bases lining up with TRBD1. The CDR3 has 14 amino acids. The V gene end was trimmed by 0 bases and the J gene end by 2 bases; junction bases not matched to a gene: 1. Germline CDR1 is DFQATT and CDR2 is SNEGSKA (reference sequence). CDR3 DNA (partial): TGCAGTGCTAGAGACAGGGGGGGCAATCAGCCC. Its protein is CSARDRGGNQP. The whole CDR3 sequence is CSARDRGGNQPQHF.

As for this clone: The read ends 3 residues early relative to the CDR3; the germline J gene fills the gap. The chain joins TRBV11-1 to TRBJ2-7; weak D call: TRBD2 (6 bases). Trimming removed 2 bases at V and 0 bases at J, with 11 bases between. CDR3 length: 15 residues. CDR1 and CDR2 from the germline V gene are SGHAT and FQDESV (reference sequence). The CDR3 here is CASSLLRGSSYEQYF. The part of the CDR3 DNA that was read is TGTGCCAGCAGCTTACTTCGGGGGAGCTCCTACGAG.

This clone was observed at least ten times. The DNA ends 3 residues before the CDR3 does, and the rest of the CDR3 is filled in from the germline J gene. V usage is TRBV19 and J usage is TRBJ2-1, with TRBD2 matching over 12 bases. CDR1 and CDR2 from the germline V gene are LNHDA and SQIVND (reference sequence). The CDR3 contains 21 residues. Unmatched junction bases numbered 19, after V lost 1 base and J lost 6 bases. CDR3 residues: CASSIGRLAGVEIFRFNEQFF. CDR3 bases read: TGTGCCAGTAGTATAGGCCGACTAGCGGGAGTTGAGATTTTTCGGTTCAATGAG.

This clone was counted at least ten times. The DNA ends 3 residues before the CDR3 does, and the rest of the CDR3 is filled in from the germline J gene. This chain connects TRBV11-3 to TRBJ2-7; 7 nucleotides match TRBD1. Germline V gene data show CDR1 as SGHNT and CDR2 as YENEEA. Trimming took 5 bases from V and 5 from J; bases not matched to a gene: 6. This CDR3 spans 13 amino acids. The CDR3 spells CASSRSTGNEQYF. Partial CDR3 DNA: TGTGCCAGCAGCCGATCGACAGGGAACGAG.

There are many counts of this clone. The CDR3 end lies 3 residues beyond the end of the read and is filled in from the germline J gene. The rearrangement links TRBV20-1 to TRBJ2-5, with D perhaps TRBD1 or TRBD2 (5 bases each). The V and J ends lost 3 bases and 2 bases respectively, with 16 bases between them. Germline V lookup: CDR1 DFQATT, CDR2 SNEGSKA (reference sequence). There are 15 residues in the CDR3. CDR3 DNA (partial): TGCAGTGCTAGTTCAGGGAGCTCCTTTCAAGAGACC. Translated, it gives CSASSGSSFQET. The complete CDR3 sequence is CSASSGSSFQETQYF.

This clone was observed a handful of times. Read data end 3 residues before the CDR3 end; the end is taken from the germline J gene. The V call is TRBV5-1, the J call TRBJ2-5; 13 nucleotides align to TRBD2. The junction had 8 bases not matched to a gene; V was cut back by 4 bases and J by 5 bases. From germline, CDR1 is SGHRS and CDR2 YFSETQ. This CDR3 region has 16 residues. This CDR3 is CASSPGLAGVGETQYF. The part of the CDR3 DNA that was read is TGCGCCAGCAGCCCCGGACTAGCGGGAGTCGGGGAGACC.

This clone was recorded a few times. The CDR3 end is not reached by the read, which stops 3 residues before it; the germline J gene fills it in. This rearrangement joins TRBV7-2 to TRBJ1-2; TRBD1 might be the D (5 bases). This CDR3 spans 12 amino acids. CDR1 and CDR2 from the germline V gene are SGHTA and FQGNSA. CDR3 bases read: TGTGCCAGCGGGGACTTCCAGGGCGAC. This codes for CASGDFQGD. The full CDR3 is CASGDFQGDYTF.

There are a few counts of this clone. Read sequence stops 3 residues before the CDR3 end, and the germline J gene provides the missing end. The V gene is TRBV5-1, the J gene TRBJ1-1, with no clear D. Germline loops: CDR1 SGHRS, CDR2 YFSETQ. Trimming cost V 4 bases and J 1 base, with 11 bases left between them. The CDR3 is 14 amino acids. This CDR3 is CASSGTAANTEAFF. The CDR3 bases that were read are TGCGCCAGCAGCGGAACAGCCGCGAACACTGAA.

The table lists this clone with many counts. Coverage ceases 3 residues before the CDR3 finishes, and the germline J gene fills in the end. The chain is built from TRBV20-1 and TRBJ2-7; 8 bases fit TRBD2. Germline V gives CDR1 DFQATT, CDR2 SNEGSKA (reference sequence). V lost 0 bases, J lost 2 bases, and 18 bases stayed unmatched. The CDR3 loop spans 19 amino acids. CDR3 in amino acids: CSARDRGLGATLRTYEQYF. The part of the CDR3 DNA that was read is TGCAGTGCTAGAGATCGGGGACTAGGGGCTACACTGAGGACCTACGAG.

In its sample, this clone was seen many times. The CDR3 end lies 3 residues beyond the end of the read and is filled in from the germline J gene. The V and J genes are TRBV12-3 or TRBV12-4 and TRBJ2-7; D may be TRBD1 (5 bases). With 0 bases removed from V and 5 bases from J, the gap between germline ends came to 8 bases. This CDR3 contains 13 residues. The CDR3: CASSLAFRDEQYF. CDR3 DNA (partial): TGTGCCAGCAGTTTAGCGTTCAGGGACGAG.

Ten or more counts support this clone. Read sequence stops 3 residues before the CDR3 end, and the germline J gene provides the missing end. The chain has TRBV20-1 and TRBJ2-5; TRBD2 matches at 7 bases. Trimming cost V 1 base and J 1 base; bases outside gene matches: 12. The germline gives CDR1 DFQATT, CDR2 SNEGSKA (reference sequence). The CDR3 totals 17 residues. The sequenced CDR3 bases are TGCAGTGCTAGAGCGACTAGCTTAGGGAATTCCCAAGAGACC. It codes for CSARATSLGNSQET. The full CDR3 protein reads CSARATSLGNSQETQYF.

This clone was counted at least ten times. The DNA ends 3 residues before the CDR3 does, and the rest of the CDR3 is filled in from the germline J gene. The chain has TRBV7-8 and TRBJ2-7; D not resolved. CDR1 and CDR2 from the germline V gene are SGHVS and FQNEAQ. V gave up 5 bases and J gave up 2 bases, with 19 bases separating them. The length of the CDR3 is 16 residues. CDR3 bases read: TGTGCCAGCAGCCCAGTAGGTGGGTCGACAACCTACGAG. Translation gives CASSPVGGSTTYE. From start to end, the CDR3 is CASSPVGGSTTYEQYF.

This clone has a count of ten or more. The read halts 3 residues ahead of the CDR3 end, with the missing end drawn from the germline J gene. The chain joins TRBV5-4 to TRBJ2-2; maybe TRBD1 (7 bases). CDR3 length: 14 amino acids. V dropped 4 bases and J dropped 4 bases, with 11 bases sitting between them. Germline V gives CDR1 SGHNT, CDR2 YYREEE (reference sequence). The CDR3 DNA, read in part, is TGTGCCAGCAGCCGGGGGACAGTCACCGGGGAG. Protein sequence: CASSRGTVTGE. The whole CDR3 sequence is CASSRGTVTGELFF.